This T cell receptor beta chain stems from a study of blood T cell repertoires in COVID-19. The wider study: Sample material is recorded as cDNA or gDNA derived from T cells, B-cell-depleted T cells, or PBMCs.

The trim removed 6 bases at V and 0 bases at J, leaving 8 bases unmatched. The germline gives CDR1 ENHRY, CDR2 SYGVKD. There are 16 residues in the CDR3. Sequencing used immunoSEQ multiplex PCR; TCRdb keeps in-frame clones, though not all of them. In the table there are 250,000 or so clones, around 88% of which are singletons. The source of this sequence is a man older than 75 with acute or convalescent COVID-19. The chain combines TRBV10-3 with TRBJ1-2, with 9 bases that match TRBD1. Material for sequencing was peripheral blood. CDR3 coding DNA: TGTGCCATCAGCGGAACAGGGGGCAATCCTAACTATGGCTACACCTTC. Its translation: CAISGTGGNPNYGYTF.